The 25 T cell receptor beta chains given below trace back to one sample, sequenced in a study of blood T cell repertoires in COVID-19. Measured with immunoSEQ multiplex PCR; TCRdb has only the in-frame clones, and not every one. In the table there are around 400,000 clones, around 87% of which are singletons. Sequenced material: peripheral blood. These receptors all come from a woman aged 25 to 39 with COVID-19, enrolled during active disease.

The chain carries TRBV9 and TRBJ1-6; D is possibly TRBD1 (5 bases). The CDR3 length is 14 residues. Germline V lookup: CDR1 SGDLS, CDR2 YYNGEE. Trimming removed 2 bases from V and 7 bases from J, with 10 bases in between. In DNA form, the CDR3 reads TGTGCCAGCAGCGTGGGGCCAGAAAATTCACCCCTCCACTTT. It specifies CASSVGPENSPLHF.

The genes are TRBV2 and TRBJ2-1; TRBD1 might be the D (5 bases). The germline CDR1 and CDR2 sequences are SNHLY and FYNNEI. Trimming cost V 8 bases and J 8 bases, with 16 bases left between them. The CDR3 contains 13 residues. DNA for the CDR3: TGTGCCAGCGAAGCAGGGAAAGTCCATGAGCAGTTCTTC. It translates to CASEAGKVHEQFF.

The rearrangement links TRBV7-9 to TRBJ2-7, with D tentatively TRBD1 (5 bases). In germline, CDR1 is SEHNR, CDR2 FQNEAQ (reference sequence). V lost 6 bases and J lost 6, with 12 bases in between. This CDR3 is 12 amino acids long. The CDR3 sequence is CASSRREGEQYF. CDR3 nucleotide sequence: TGTGCCAGCAGTCGCAGGGAAGGCGAGCAGTACTTC. Filled out from reference TRBV7-9 and TRBJ2-7, the complete variable domain reads DTGVSQNPRHKITKRGQNVTFRCDPISEHNRLYWYRQTLGQGPEFLTYFQNEAQLEKSRLLSDRFSAERPKGSFSTLEIQRTEQGDSAMYLCASSRREGEQYFGPGTRLTVT.

V is TRBV19 and J is TRBJ2-1; D uncertain. V was pared by 5 bases and J by 3 bases, with 17 bases between. The CDR3 has 16 residues. CDR1 and CDR2 (germline): LNHDA, SQIVND (reference sequence). Here the CDR3 DNA reads TGTGCCAGTAGTCCCAGAGGAGCAGATCACTACAATGAGCAGTTCTTC. The encoded protein is CASSPRGADHYNEQFF. Using reference TRBV19 and TRBJ2-1 for the parts outside the CDR3, the full variable domain is DGGITQSPKYLFRKEGQNVTLSCEQNLNHDAMYWYRQDPGQGLRLIYYSQIVNDFQKGDIAEGYSVSREKKESFPLTVTSAQKNPTAFYLCASSPRGADHYNEQFFGPGTRLTVL.

The chain carries TRBV5-4 and TRBJ2-5; 8 nucleotides match TRBD2. This CDR3 region has 14 residues. Germline CDR1 and CDR2: SGHNT and YYREEE (reference sequence). Germline trimming cut 3 bases from V and 5 bases from J; bases unmatched to any gene: 6. The CDR3 bases are TGTGCCAGCAGCTCGGCCGGGACTAGGGAGACCCAGTACTTC. Protein: CASSSAGTRETQYF. Filled out from reference TRBV5-4 and TRBJ2-5, the complete variable domain reads ETGVTQSPTHLIKTRGQQVTLRCSSQSGHNTVSWYQQALGQGPQFIFQYYREEENGRGNFPPRFSGLQFPNYSSELNVNALELDDSALYLCASSSAGTRETQYFGPGTRLLVL.

The J gene is TRBJ2-3, the V gene TRBV7-3; 7 bases fit TRBD2. This CDR3 comprises 14 residues. CDR1 is SGHTA and CDR2 is FQGTGA in the germline V gene. Trimming took 4 bases from V and 3 from J; bases not matched to a gene: 4. CDR3 bases: TGTGCCAGCAGCTCTGGACTAGAGACAGATACGCAGTATTTT. Amino acid sequence: CASSSGLETDTQYF.

The rearrangement links TRBV9 to TRBJ1-1; TRBD1 agrees at 7 bases. The germline CDR1 and CDR2 sequences are SGDLS and YYNGEE. V was clipped by 0 bases and J by 1 base; unmatched bases: 3. CDR3 length: 15 residues. CDR3 region: CASSVVEGANTEAFF. In nucleotides, the CDR3 is TGTGCCAGCAGCGTAGTCGAGGGGGCGAACACTGAAGCTTTCTTT.

This chain links TRBV6-2 or TRBV6-3 with TRBJ1-5; 7 bases match TRBD1. Germline trimming cut 6 bases from V and 11 bases from J; bases unmatched to any gene: 16. Germline-derived CDR1 and CDR2 are MNHEY and SVGEGT. The length of the CDR3 is 15 residues. The CDR3 DNA sequence: TGTGCCAGCAGCTTCTCTACAGGGGCCAGGGTGGCCCAGCATTTT. Protein: CASSFSTGARVAQHF.

There are a few counts of this clone. V gene TRBV9 combines with J gene TRBJ2-1, with a weak D call TRBD2 (6 bases). V was shortened by 0 bases and J by 5 bases, with 12 bases between the two germline ends. Germline CDR1 reads SGDLS; CDR2 reads YYNGEE. The CDR3 runs to 15 residues. The CDR3 spells CASSVAGEPNNEQFF. Written as DNA, the CDR3 is TGTGCCAGCAGCGTAGCGGGGGAGCCTAACAATGAGCAGTTCTTC.

The V and J genes are TRBV9 and TRBJ2-3; TRBD2 agrees at 12 bases. V gave up 0 bases and J gave up 2 bases; unmatched junction bases: 13. From germline, CDR1 is SGDLS and CDR2 YYNGEE. This CDR3 region has 20 residues. The CDR3 loop is CASSVASEGLAGTSTDTQYF. CDR3 nucleotide sequence: TGTGCCAGCAGCGTAGCTTCAGAGGGACTAGCGGGTACGTCCACAGATACGCAGTATTTT.

This clone was counted once. The V call is TRBV4-3, the J call TRBJ1-6, with D perhaps matching TRBD1 (6 bases). Looked up from germline, CDR1 is LGHNA and CDR2 is YSLEER. The CDR3 has 14 amino acids. V was clipped by 3 bases and J by 10 bases, with 13 bases between them. Here the CDR3 DNA reads TGCGCCAGCAGCCAGGGGGCCCGGGGATCACCCCTCCACTTT. This sequence encodes CASSQGARGSPLHF.

CDR3 protein: CASSIQGAASNQPQHF. In DNA form, the CDR3 reads TGTGCCAGTAGTATTCAGGGGGCGGCGAGCAATCAGCCCCAGCATTTT. The V and J genes are TRBV19 and TRBJ1-5; 8 bases match TRBD1. Trimming cost V 3 bases and J 1 base; bases outside gene matches: 5. This CDR3 contains 16 residues. From germline, CDR1 is LNHDA and CDR2 SQIVND (reference sequence).

This clone occurred a few times. J is TRBJ1-3 and V is TRBV9, with 10 positions matching TRBD1. This CDR3 has 14 amino acids. V dropped 3 bases and J dropped 6; count of bases not matched to a gene: 3. Germline V gene lookup returns CDR1 SGDLS and CDR2 YYNGEE. The CDR3, as DNA: TGTGCCAGCAGCGAGGGACAGGGGAAAAACACCATATATTTT. The encoded protein is CASSEGQGKNTIYF.

This clone was picked up a small number of times. J is TRBJ2-1 and V is TRBV5-5; 9 positions agree with TRBD2. Germline-derived CDR1 and CDR2 are SGHKS and YYEKEE (reference sequence). The CDR3 totals 14 residues. Losses at the gene ends were 4 bases for V and 6 bases for J; bases not matched to a gene: 5. CDR3 in DNA: TGTGCCAGCAGCCCGGGACTAGCCTCCAATGAGCAGTTCTTC. Translated, it gives CASSPGLASNEQFF.

This clone was seen a single time. The chain links TRBV7-2 to TRBJ2-3; a weak D match, TRBD1 (6 bases). The V gene's germline CDR1 is SGHTA and CDR2 FQGNSA. Trimming took off 4 bases at V and 12 bases at J, with 14 bases between the two ends. The CDR3 is 12 residues long. CDR3 region: CASSSGAGSQYF. DNA of the CDR3: TGTGCCAGCAGCTCAGGGGCAGGCTCTCAGTATTTT.

The genes are TRBV5-5 and TRBJ2-2, with TRBD1 matching 7 bases. Germline CDR1 SGHKS, CDR2 YYEKEE (reference sequence). J gave up 0 bases and V 4 bases, and 6 bases lay outside the gene matches. The CDR3 is made up of 16 amino acids. For the CDR3, the DNA is TGTGCCAGCAGCCCCCGGGGACAGACGAACACCGGGGAGCTGTTTTTT. Translation: CASSPRGQTNTGELFF.

J is TRBJ2-7 and V is TRBV6-5, with 9 positions matching TRBD2. The germline CDR1 and CDR2 sequences are MNHEY and SVGAGI. CDR3 length: 15 residues. V trimming: 3 bases; J trimming: 0 bases; junction bases outside the gene matches: 3. The CDR3 region has the DNA TGTGCCAGCAGTTATATAGCGGGAGCCTCCTACGAGCAGTACTTC. Translated: CASSYIAGASYEQYF.

This clone was seen a handful of times. The chain employs TRBV6-5 and TRBJ2-2; 10 nucleotides agree with TRBD2. Germline CDR1 and CDR2: MNHEY and SVGAGI. There are 16 residues in the CDR3. The ends lost 2 bases at V and 3 bases at J; junction bases unmatched: 3. CDR3 DNA sequence: TGTGCCAGCAGTTACGGACTAGCGGAGGACACCGGGGAGCTGTTTTTT. Protein: CASSYGLAEDTGELFF.

The chain uses TRBV6-5 and TRBJ1-1, with D maybe TRBD1 (5 bases). This CDR3 region has 15 residues. V gave up 7 bases and J gave up 3 bases, with 18 bases separating them. Germline V lookup: CDR1 MNHEY, CDR2 SVGAGI. The CDR3 loop reads CASKAHRTSDTEAFF. The CDR3 DNA is TGTGCCAGCAAGGCCCATAGGACATCAGACACTGAAGCTTTCTTT.

This chain connects TRBV2 to TRBJ2-1, with 16 bases matching TRBD2. The CDR3 has 21 amino acids. The J segment lost 0 bases and the V segment lost 4 bases, leaving 12 bases of the junction unmatched. CDR1 and CDR2 (germline): SNHLY, FYNNEI. This chain's CDR3 is CASSVPGLAGGPSSSYNEQFF. The CDR3, as DNA: TGTGCCAGCAGTGTACCGGGACTAGCGGGAGGGCCTTCAAGCTCCTACAATGAGCAGTTCTTC. Filled out from reference TRBV2 and TRBJ2-1, the complete variable domain reads EPEVTQTPSHQVTQMGQEVILRCVPISNHLYFYWYRQILGQKVEFLVSFYNNEISEKSEIFDDQFSVERPDGSNFTLKIRSTKLEDSAMYFCASSVPGLAGGPSSSYNEQFFGPGTRLTVL.

In this sample, this clone turned up a few times. The chain uses TRBV5-4 and TRBJ2-5; TRBD1 is a possible D gene (6 bases). V shed 4 bases and J shed 4 bases, with 11 bases lying between them. The CDR3 has 13 residues. Germline values: CDR1 SGHNT, CDR2 YYREEE (reference sequence). CDR3 sequence reads: CASSLTGSETQYF. The CDR3 DNA reads as TGTGCCAGCAGCCTAACAGGGTCAGAGACCCAGTACTTC.

V usage is TRBV6-6 and J usage is TRBJ1-1; unclear D gene. Trimming removed 2 bases from V and 2 bases from J, with 12 bases in between. The CDR3 has 15 residues. Germline assignment: CDR1 MNHNY and CDR2 SVGAGI (reference sequence). CDR3 nucleotides: TGTGCCAGCAGTTACGTGTGGGCCCCCAACACTGAAGCTTTCTTT. Its protein product is CASSYVWAPNTEAFF.

The J gene is TRBJ2-5, the V gene TRBV7-6, with D unresolved. Germline V gene sequence: CDR1 SGHVS, CDR2 FNYEAQ. The CDR3 has 15 residues. Trimming took off 2 bases at V and 2 bases at J, with 12 bases between the two ends. This CDR3 reads CASSLRVRSQETQYF. CDR3 nucleotide sequence: TGTGCCAGCAGCTTACGGGTCCGATCACAAGAGACCCAGTACTTC.

The V and J genes are TRBV25-1 and TRBJ2-7, with D possibly being TRBD2 (5 bases). Germline V gene lookup returns CDR1 MGHDK and CDR2 SYGVNS. V shed 6 bases and J shed 1 base, with 10 bases lying between them. The CDR3 consists of 13 residues. The CDR3 region is CASSPGGSYEQYF. The CDR3 nucleotides read TGTGCCAGCAGCCCAGGAGGATCCTACGAGCAGTACTTC.

The rearrangement links TRBV27 to TRBJ2-3, with D maybe TRBD1 (6 bases). This CDR3 spans 16 amino acids. Deletions cut 4 bases from V and 0 bases from J, with 14 bases between. Germline V CDR1 and CDR2: MNHEY, SMNVEV (reference sequence). In DNA form, the CDR3 reads TGTGCCAGCAGTTCCATCGACAGGCCTAGCACAGATACGCAGTATTTT. This codes for CASSSIDRPSTDTQYF.